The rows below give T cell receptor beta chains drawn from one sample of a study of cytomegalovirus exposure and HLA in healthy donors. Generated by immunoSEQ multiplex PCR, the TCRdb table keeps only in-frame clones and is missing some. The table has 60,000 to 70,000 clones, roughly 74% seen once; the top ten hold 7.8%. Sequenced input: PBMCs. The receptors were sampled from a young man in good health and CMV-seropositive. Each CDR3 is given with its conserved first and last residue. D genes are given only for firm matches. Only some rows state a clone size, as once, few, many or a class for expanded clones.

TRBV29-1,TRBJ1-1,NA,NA,CSAGLAVNTEAFF,TGCAGCGCCGGCTTAGCCGTGAACACTGAAGCTTTCTTT
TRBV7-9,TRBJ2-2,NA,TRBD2,CASSFSGRAPGELFF,TGTGCCAGCAGCTTTAGCGGGAGGGCCCCCGGGGAGCTGTTTTTT
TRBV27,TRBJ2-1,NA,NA,CASSLSGNLYNEQFF,TGTGCCAGCAGTTTATCCGGGAACCTCTACAATGAGCAGTTCTTC
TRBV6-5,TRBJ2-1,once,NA,CASRQLYSYNEQFF,TGTGCCAGTCGACAGCTTTATTCCTACAATGAGCAGTTCTTC
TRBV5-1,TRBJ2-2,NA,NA,CASSTYITGELFF,TGCGCCAGCAGCACCTATATCACCGGGGAGCTGTTTTTT
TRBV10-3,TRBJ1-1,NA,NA,CAISELEGSTEAFF,TGTGCCATCAGTGAGCTTGAGGGTTCCACTGAAGCTTTCTTT
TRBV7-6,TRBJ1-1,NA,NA,CASSPFPGEAFF,TGTGCCAGCAGCCCCTTTCCGGGGGAAGCTTTCTTT
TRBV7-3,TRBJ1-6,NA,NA,CASSEQGYDSPLHF,TGTGCCAGCAGCGAACAGGGATATGATTCACCCCTCCACTTT
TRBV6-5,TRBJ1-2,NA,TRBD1,CASSYSRDRVGGYTF,TGTGCCAGCAGTTACTCCCGGGACAGGGTAGGAGGCTACACCTTC
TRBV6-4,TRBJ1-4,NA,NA,CASSDSDLWAPDEKLFF,TGTGCCAGCAGTGACTCCGACCTCTGGGCCCCTGATGAAAAACTGTTTTTT
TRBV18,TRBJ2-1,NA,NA,CASFGQGGVNEQFF,TGTGCCAGCTTCGGTCAGGGCGGGGTCAATGAGCAGTTCTTC
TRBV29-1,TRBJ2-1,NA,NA,CSVYEANEQFF,TGCAGCGTTTACGAGGCCAATGAGCAGTTCTTC
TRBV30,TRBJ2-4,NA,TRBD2,CAWSVAGGKNIQYF,TGTGCCTGGAGTGTAGCGGGGGGCAAAAACATTCAGTACTTC
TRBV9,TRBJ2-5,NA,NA,CASSVDPGQETQYF,TGTGCCAGCAGCGTAGATCCAGGGCAAGAGACCCAGTACTTC
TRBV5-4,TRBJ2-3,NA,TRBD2,CASSPQPTSGTDTQYF,TGTGCCAGCAGCCCACAGCCTACTAGCGGCACAGATACGCAGTATTTT
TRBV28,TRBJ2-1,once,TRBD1,CASSSIPDRGPYNEQFF,TGTGCCAGCAGTTCCATTCCGGACAGGGGCCCCTACAATGAGCAGTTCTTC
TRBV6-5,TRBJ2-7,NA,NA,CASSYYWQASYEQYF,TGTGCCAGCAGTTACTATTGGCAGGCATCCTACGAGCAGTACTTC
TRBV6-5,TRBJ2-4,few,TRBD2,CASSYGTNKNIQYF,TGTGCCAGCAGTTACGGGACTAATAAAAACATTCAGTACTTC
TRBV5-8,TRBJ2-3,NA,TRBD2,CASSGTSGGTASTDTQYF,TGTGCCAGCAGCGGGACTAGCGGGGGAACCGCTAGCACAGATACGCAGTATTTT
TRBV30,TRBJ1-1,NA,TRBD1,CAWNRDRRMNTEAFF,TGTGCCTGGAACCGGGACAGGCGCATGAACACTGAAGCTTTCTTT
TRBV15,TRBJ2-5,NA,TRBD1,CATSRGGQGGETQYF,TGTGCCACCAGCAGAGGGGGACAGGGTGGAGAGACCCAGTACTTC
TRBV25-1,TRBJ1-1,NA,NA,CASSVTGYTEAFF,TGTGCCAGCAGTGTTACAGGCTACACTGAAGCTTTCTTT
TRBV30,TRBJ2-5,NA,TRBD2,CAWSWAAGGQETQYF,TGTGCCTGGAGTTGGGCCGCCGGGGGGCAAGAGACCCAGTACTTC
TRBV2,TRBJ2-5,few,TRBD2,CASSDGGARETQYF,TGTGCCAGCAGTGACGGGGGGGCTCGGGAGACCCAGTACTTC
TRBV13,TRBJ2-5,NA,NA,CASSPWGKETQYF,TGTGCCAGCAGCCCCTGGGGCAAAGAGACCCAGTACTTC
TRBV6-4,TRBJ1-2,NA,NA,CASSDWVPRPDEAAGYTF,TGTGCCAGCAGTGACTGGGTCCCGCGGCCCGACGAAGCTGCTGGCTACACCTTC
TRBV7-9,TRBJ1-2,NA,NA,CASSFRDNYGYTF,TGTGCCAGCAGCTTCAGGGATAACTATGGCTACACCTTC
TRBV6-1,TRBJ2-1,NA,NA,CASRPGLSFSNEQFF,TGTGCCAGCAGGCCAGGGCTTAGTTTCAGCAATGAGCAGTTCTTC
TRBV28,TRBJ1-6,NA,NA,CASGHRDSPLHF,TGTGCCAGCGGGCACAGGGATTCACCCCTCCACTTT
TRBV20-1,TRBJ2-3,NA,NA,CSAREWQVPYF,TGCAGTGCTAGAGAGTGGCAGGTCCCGTATTTT
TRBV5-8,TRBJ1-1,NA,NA,CASSLEGKTKGPHPEAFF,TGTGCCAGCAGCTTGGAGGGGAAGACGAAGGGGCCGCACCCTGAAGCTTTCTTT
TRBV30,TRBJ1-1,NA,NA,CAWSPQEGWNTEAFF,TGTGCCTGGAGTCCCCAGGAGGGCTGGAACACTGAAGCTTTCTTT